This T cell receptor beta chain emerged from a study of T-cell memory formation after mild COVID-19. Whole-study context: Largely donor-specific TCR clusters were found.

Findings and limits, study-wide: A second wave expanding day 15 to 37 was CD4+-biased; contracting clones were balanced.

V lost 7 bases, J lost 9 bases, and 16 bases lay in between. CDR1 is SNHLY, CDR2 FYNNEI, per germline. The CDR3 contains 13 residues. Points on this clonotype: The antigen is not known.

TCRdb re-called the 5' RACE reads through MiXCR, storing one row per CDR3 protein. The sample has under 700,000 distinct CDR3 sequences; around 21% are singletons. This TCR was recovered from an adult woman who had mild COVID-19 (a few samples of this study predate the infection). Cell type and time point are not known. The sample comprised PBMCs or a T cell subset sorted from them (not recorded which). The chain recombines TRBV2 with TRBJ2-1, with D unresolved. The CDR3 sequence: CASTEVPSSEQFF. The CDR3 DNA sequence: TGTGCCAGCACTGAGGTCCCCAGCAGTGAGCAGTTCTTC.